This T cell receptor (beta chain) was captured by sequencing in a study of blood T cell repertoires in COVID-19. Study background: COVID-19 samples collected from the United States, Italy and Spain covered acute and convalescent phases. T cells, B-cell-depleted T cells, or PBMCs provided the cDNA or gDNA that served as material.

J was trimmed by 4 bases and V by 4 bases; bases with no gene match: 8. CDR1 and CDR2 (germline): LGHDT, YNNKEL (reference sequence). The CDR3 extends over 17 amino acids. As originally analysed: Nucleated cell counts were estimated from reference gene primer amplification. Profiling relied on immunoSEQ multiplex PCR, and the TCRdb table lists in-frame clones only, not all of them. V and J calls and clone size are given by that table; D and trimming were obtained from the DNA. The sample holds roughly 40,000 clones; 75% to 90% are singletons and the top ten take 1% to 1.5%. This receptor was taken from a woman aged 40 to 50 with acute or convalescent COVID-19. Sequencing used peripheral blood. This chain links TRBV3-1 (or the pseudogene TRBV3-2) with TRBJ2-2; the match to TRBD1 covers 11 bases. CDR3 loop: CASSRVRTGGRTGELFF. The CDR3 DNA follows: TGTGCCAGCAGCCGGGTCCGGACAGGGGGCCGCACCGGGGAGCTGTTTTTT.